The clone carrying this T cell receptor (beta chain) came up many times. Antigen unknown. Fresh peripheral blood, roughly 9.6 ml, was the source of the PBMCs. The data were obtained in a study of T cells in Graves' hyperthyroidism and ophthalmopathy. Study conclusions and caveats: The model's output predicted ophthalmopathy at a median of 6.5 months prior to onset. Ophthalmopathy and stable hyperthyroidism were separated by a 13 V-J model.

Germline V gives CDR1 SGHRS, CDR2 YFSETQ. After removal of 2 bases from V and 1 base from J, the junction contained 11 bases not matched to a gene. The length of the CDR3 is 17 residues. Researchers took RNA transcripts and amplified the TCR beta CDR3 regions from them. The HTBI set primed first-round TCR CDR3 RT-PCR. TCRdb processed the multiplex PCR reads anew with MiXCR; each CDR3 protein has one entry. This sample has 30,000 to 45,000 distinct CDR3 sequences, with roughly 50% found just once. The clonotype was recovered from a man aged 35 to 55 with Graves' ophthalmopathy. The rearrangement uses TRBV5-1 and TRBJ2-7, with TRBD2 identical over 8 bases. The specimen was blood. The CDR3 here is CASSFPRGGPFSYEQYF. CDR3 DNA: TGCGCCAGCAGCTTCCCACGCGGGGGGCCGTTTTCCTACGAGCAGTACTTC. Full variable domain (outside the CDR3, taken from reference TRBV5-1 and TRBJ2-7): KAGVTQTPRYLIKTRGQQVTLSCSPISGHRSVSWYQQTPGQGLQFLFEYFSETQRNKGNFPGRFSGRQFSNSRSEMNVSTLELGDSALYLCASSFPRGGPFSYEQYFGPGTRLTVT.